This record covers a single T cell receptor (beta chain). Its antigen is unknown. The CDR3 is made up of 16 amino acids. Germline V CDR1 and CDR2: SGHTA, FQGNSA. The trim removed 1 base at V and 3 bases at J, leaving 8 bases unmatched. The record originates from a study of response to subunit inactivated influenza vaccine. The study, taken as a whole, reports: Seasonal influenza vaccination, on each occasion, was suggested by the authors to recruit few new T cells.

TCRdb re-derived calls from the RT-PCR reads in MiXCR, one entry per CDR3 protein. The sample carries roughly 520,000 distinct CDR3 sequences, roughly 25% recorded once. The clonotype was recovered from a man aged 45 to 65 who received an inactivated influenza vaccine. Sample: CD4+ T cells sorted from PBMCs, taken approximately 5 days after vaccination. V gene TRBV7-2 combines with J gene TRBJ2-7; 8 bases fit TRBD2. The CDR3 sequence: CASSLGPGLDSYEQYF. In nucleotides, the CDR3 is TGTGCCAGCAGCTTAGGCCCGGGACTAGATAGCTACGAGCAGTACTTC.